This TCR beta chain was captured in a study of regulatory T cells in long-lasting Graves disease. Findings of the study overall: Persistent Graves' patients showed reduced TCR diversity versus newly diagnosed patients.

Building the TCR beta libraries relied on iRepertoire HTBI primers, and CDR3 regions underwent Arm-PCR. One entry per CDR3 protein results from TCRdb running MiXCR on the multiplex PCR reads. The repertoire holds 530,000 or so distinct CDR3 sequences, roughly 12% seen once, with roughly a tenth in the top ten. The CDR3 loop spans 10 amino acids. The germline gives CDR1 DFQATT, CDR2 SNEGSKA (reference sequence). The V end was cut by 3 bases, the J end by 8 bases, with 4 bases between. This clonotype has only a few counts. Antigen: not known. Time point in this sample: newly diagnosed GD, antithyroid drugs for less than 3 months. RNA isolated from PBMCs was used to make the TCR library. The same sample was also studied in work on T cells in Graves' hyperthyroidism and ophthalmopathy.

The clonotype originates from a man between 25 and 39 years old with Graves disease. This specimen consisted of peripheral blood mononuclear cells (PBMCs), obtained at new diagnosis, from a patient treated with antithyroid drugs. V and J are TRBV20-1 and TRBJ1-4; D gene unclear. The CDR3 sequence is CSASKEKLFF. The CDR3 nucleotides are TGCAGTGCTAGTAAAGAAAAACTGTTTTTT.